These T cell receptor beta chains were read from a single sample in a study of T cells in Graves' hyperthyroidism and ophthalmopathy. MiXCR was run by TCRdb on the multiplex PCR reads, yielding one entry per CDR3 protein. Of 300,000 to 500,000 distinct CDR3 sequences in the sample, about 15% were seen once. The sample taken for sequencing was blood. These receptors originate from a woman in her 30s with Graves' hyperthyroidism. CDR3s include the opening cysteine and the closing phenylalanine or tryptophan. Each record gives: CDR3 DNA, CDR3 protein, D gene, clone size, J gene, V gene, CDR3 length. The D gene is left open where the match is weak. Where a row states a size, it is once, few, many or the class of an expanded clone; other rows omit it.

DNA: TGTGCCAGCAGTAAAAATGAAGCTTTCTTT; CDR3: CASSKNEAFF; D: NA; size: NA; J: TRBJ1-1; V: TRBV2; length: 10
DNA: TGCAGTGCGAGGGACTTCCGCAGGTCCTACGAGCAGTACTTC; CDR3: CSARDFRRSYEQYF; D: NA; size: many; J: TRBJ2-7; V: TRBV20-1; length: 14
DNA: TGTGCCAGCTCACCAAGTGGGGGGGCGGTGAACACTGAAGCTTTCTTT; CDR3: CASSPSGGAVNTEAFF; D: NA; size: many; J: TRBJ1-1; V: TRBV18; length: 16
DNA: TGCAGTGCTAGAGATGGACGGATCAACACCGGGGAGCTGTTTTTT; CDR3: CSARDGRINTGELFF; D: NA; size: few; J: TRBJ2-2; V: TRBV20-1; length: 15
DNA: TGTGCCAGCAGTGGGGCAACCTCGGGAGGGTACGAGCAGTACTTC; CDR3: CASSGATSGGYEQYF; D: TRBD2; size: few; J: TRBJ2-7; V: TRBV25-1; length: 15
DNA: TGTGCCAGCAGTGAAAGAAACGGATTCTACGAGCAGTACTTC; CDR3: CASSERNGFYEQYF; D: NA; size: many; J: TRBJ2-7; V: TRBV2; length: 14
DNA: TGCAGCGTTGACTCAGGGTACGATGAGCAGTTCTTC; CDR3: CSVDSGYDEQFF; D: NA; size: NA; J: TRBJ2-1; V: TRBV29-1; length: 12
DNA: TGCAGCGACAGGGCTGAATTCTACAATGAGCAGTTCTTC; CDR3: CSDRAEFYNEQFF; D: NA; size: many; J: TRBJ2-1; V: TRBV29-1; length: 13
DNA: TGTGCCAGCAGCTTAGTCGGCAGGGGGCACTACGAGCAGTACTTC; CDR3: CASSLVGRGHYEQYF; D: TRBD1; size: NA; J: TRBJ2-7; V: TRBV7-9; length: 15
DNA: TGTGCCAGCAGTTTAAGTGGGACGGTAAGCTCCTACAATGAGCAGTTCTTC; CDR3: CASSLSGTVSSYNEQFF; D: NA; size: many; J: TRBJ2-1; V: TRBV27; length: 17
DNA: TGTGCCAGCAGCCAAGCGGGCAGGGATTATGGCTACACCTTC; CDR3: CASSQAGRDYGYTF; D: NA; size: many; J: TRBJ1-2; V: TRBV3-1; length: 14
DNA: TGTGCCAGCAGCTTATTGGGGCAAGGGGCCAACGTCCTGACTTTC; CDR3: CASSLLGQGANVLTF; D: NA; size: NA; J: TRBJ2-6; V: TRBV7-2; length: 15
DNA: TGTGCCAGCAGTTTCGCCACAGGGGAGGGCTACGAGCAGTACTTC; CDR3: CASSFATGEGYEQYF; D: NA; size: many; J: TRBJ2-7; V: TRBV12-3/TRBV12-4; length: 15
DNA: TGTGCCAGCAGCCAAGCCTATGGCTACACCTTC; CDR3: CASSQAYGYTF; D: NA; size: NA; J: TRBJ1-2; V: TRBV3-1; length: 11
DNA: TGTGCCAGCAGTTTAGGGTCGGGGCAGGGGACGCAGTATTTT; CDR3: CASSLGSGQGTQYF; D: NA; size: many; J: TRBJ2-3; V: TRBV12-3/TRBV12-4; length: 14
DNA: TGTGCCTGGAGTGTACGGCAGGGGGCTCAGCCCCAGCATTTT; CDR3: CAWSVRQGAQPQHF; D: TRBD1; size: many; J: TRBJ1-5; V: TRBV30; length: 14
DNA: TGTGCCAGCAGCCAATCCCATTCTCCAGATACGCAGTATTTT; CDR3: CASSQSHSPDTQYF; D: NA; size: few; J: TRBJ2-3; V: TRBV3-1; length: 14
DNA: TGCGCCAGCAGCCCTACTACAGGGGCGGTAGCGGGAACCCTTTCCTACGAGCAGTACTTC; CDR3: CASSPTTGAVAGTLSYEQYF; D: NA; size: few; J: TRBJ2-7; V: TRBV5-1; length: 20
DNA: TGTGCCACCAGCAGAGATGGCGCGGACTATGGCTACACCTTC; CDR3: CATSRDGADYGYTF; D: NA; size: NA; J: TRBJ1-2; V: TRBV15; length: 14
DNA: TGCAGCGCTGGGGACACCGGGCCCCTCCAGTACTTC; CDR3: CSAGDTGPLQYF; D: NA; size: many; J: TRBJ2-5; V: TRBV29-1; length: 12
DNA: TGCGCCAGCAGCCCCCGGGACATGATGAACACTGAAGCTTTCTTT; CDR3: CASSPRDMMNTEAFF; D: NA; size: many; J: TRBJ1-1; V: TRBV5-1; length: 15
DNA: TGTGCCAGCAGTTCCGGGACAGTCACCTACGAGCAGTACTTC; CDR3: CASSSGTVTYEQYF; D: TRBD1; size: NA; J: TRBJ2-7; V: TRBV28; length: 14
DNA: TGTGCCAGCAGCTTGGGGTCGTTCAGGCGAAGCTCCTACAATGAGCAGTTCTTC; CDR3: CASSLGSFRRSSYNEQFF; D: NA; size: NA; J: TRBJ2-1; V: TRBV5-5; length: 18
DNA: TGCAGTGCTACCGGCAGTAGCGGGAGAGAACAAGAGACCCAGTACTTC; CDR3: CSATGSSGREQETQYF; D: TRBD2; size: many; J: TRBJ2-5; V: TRBV20-1; length: 16
DNA: TGTGCCAGCAACGGACAGGGACGCAGTGACGGCACCATATATTTT; CDR3: CASNGQGRSDGTIYF; D: TRBD1; size: many; J: TRBJ1-3; V: TRBV12-3/TRBV12-4; length: 15
DNA: TGTGCCAGCAGTTACTCGGGTAGCGGCACAGATACGCAGTATTTT; CDR3: CASSYSGSGTDTQYF; D: NA; size: many; J: TRBJ2-3; V: TRBV6-5; length: 15
DNA: TGCGCCAGCAGCCAAGAAGGGACTAGAACCGGGGCCAACGTCCTGACTTTC; CDR3: CASSQEGTRTGANVLTF; D: TRBD2; size: NA; J: TRBJ2-6; V: TRBV4-3; length: 17
DNA: TGTGCCAGCAGTCCGACAGGGGGGCAGGTTACGCAGTATTTT; CDR3: CASSPTGGQVTQYF; D: TRBD1; size: many; J: TRBJ2-3; V: TRBV28; length: 14
DNA: TGTGCCAGCTCACCACGGGTGAGGGACGGTATCTACGAGCAGTACTTC; CDR3: CASSPRVRDGIYEQYF; D: NA; size: NA; J: TRBJ2-7; V: TRBV18; length: 16
DNA: TGTGCCAGTAGCTTTCTGACCTCCTCCTACAATGAGCAGTTCTTC; CDR3: CASSFLTSSYNEQFF; D: NA; size: NA; J: TRBJ2-1; V: TRBV19; length: 15
DNA: TGTGCCAGCAGCCAAGGGAACGGGGCTGAAGCTTTCTTT; CDR3: CASSQGNGAEAFF; D: NA; size: many; J: TRBJ1-1; V: TRBV3-1; length: 13
DNA: TGTGCCAGCAGCCCCCGCGGACAGCTATACAATGAGCAGTTCTTC; CDR3: CASSPRGQLYNEQFF; D: NA; size: NA; J: TRBJ2-1; V: TRBV9; length: 15
DNA: TGCGCCAGCAGCCTCTACTCGGACAGGGGGCTCACTGAAGCTTTCTTT; CDR3: CASSLYSDRGLTEAFF; D: TRBD1; size: few; J: TRBJ1-1; V: TRBV4-1; length: 16
DNA: TGTGCCAGCAGTGAATATGCAGGGTATGGAATAGGCTACACCTTC; CDR3: CASSEYAGYGIGYTF; D: NA; size: NA; J: TRBJ1-2; V: TRBV25-1; length: 15
DNA: TGTGCCAGCAGTTTACCGGGACAGGGCTACAATGAGCAGTTCTTC; CDR3: CASSLPGQGYNEQFF; D: TRBD1; size: many; J: TRBJ2-1; V: TRBV28; length: 15
DNA: TGTGCCAGTAGTATCGTCAGAATGAACACTGAAGCTTTCTTT; CDR3: CASSIVRMNTEAFF; D: NA; size: once; J: TRBJ1-1; V: TRBV19; length: 14
DNA: TGTGCCAGCAGCGCTCATGGGACAGGTAGGGCTTCCTACGAGCAGTACTTC; CDR3: CASSAHGTGRASYEQYF; D: TRBD1; size: NA; J: TRBJ2-7; V: TRBV9; length: 17
DNA: TGTGCCAGCAGGCGACAGGGGGGGTTAGAAGAGACCCAGTACTTC; CDR3: CASRRQGGLEETQYF; D: TRBD1; size: NA; J: TRBJ2-5; V: TRBV6-1; length: 15
DNA: TGTGCCACCAGTGACACGACAGGTTATGGCTACACCTTC; CDR3: CATSDTTGYGYTF; D: NA; size: many; J: TRBJ1-2; V: TRBV24-1; length: 13
DNA: TGTGCCAGCAGTTTAGGGAGCCACTTGGTAACCGGGGAGCTGTTTTTT; CDR3: CASSLGSHLVTGELFF; D: NA; size: many; J: TRBJ2-2; V: TRBV12-3/TRBV12-4; length: 16
DNA: TGTGCTAGTGGTTTGGGGGGACCAACAGGCGAGGAGCAGTTCTTC; CDR3: CASGLGGPTGEEQFF; D: NA; size: few; J: TRBJ2-1; V: TRBV12-5; length: 15
DNA: TGCAGTGCTAGGGGGGACCGGTTTGATGGGGGGTTCTTC; CDR3: CSARGDRFDGGFF; D: NA; size: NA; J: TRBJ2-1; V: TRBV20-1; length: 13
DNA: TGTGCCAGCAGTACAGGGAAGAAGCCCCAGCATTTT; CDR3: CASSTGKKPQHF; D: NA; size: many; J: TRBJ1-5; V: TRBV2; length: 12
DNA: TGTGCCAGCAGGACAGGGGTGACGAGATACAATGAGCAGTTCTTC; CDR3: CASRTGVTRYNEQFF; D: TRBD1; size: NA; J: TRBJ2-1; V: TRBV7-2; length: 15
DNA: TGTGCCATCAACCTAGGCGCGAACACTGAAGCTTTCTTT; CDR3: CAINLGANTEAFF; D: NA; size: few; J: TRBJ1-1; V: TRBV10-3; length: 13
DNA: TGTGCCAGCAGCTTAAGGGAATATCTGTACTTC; CDR3: CASSLREYLYF; D: NA; size: NA; J: TRBJ2-5; V: TRBV7-2; length: 11
DNA: TGCGCCAGCAGCTTGGTGCAGGGGGTTACAGATACGCAGTATTTT; CDR3: CASSLVQGVTDTQYF; D: TRBD1; size: many; J: TRBJ2-3; V: TRBV5-1; length: 15
DNA: TGTGCCACGCAAACTAGCGGGAGCGATGAGCAGTTCTTC; CDR3: CATQTSGSDEQFF; D: TRBD2; size: few; J: TRBJ2-1; V: TRBV10-3; length: 13
DNA: TGTGCCGGCGAAAGGTGGGAGGGTTCGACTGAAGCTTTCTTT; CDR3: CAGERWEGSTEAFF; D: NA; size: many; J: TRBJ1-1; V: TRBV12-3/TRBV12-4; length: 14
DNA: TGTGCCAGCAGCTTGGGGCAGACCACTAGCACAGATACGCAGTATTTT; CDR3: CASSLGQTTSTDTQYF; D: NA; size: NA; J: TRBJ2-3; V: TRBV5-8; length: 16
DNA: TGCGCCAGCAGCTTGGGCGACAGGTACTACAATGAGCAGTTCTTC; CDR3: CASSLGDRYYNEQFF; D: NA; size: NA; J: TRBJ2-1; V: TRBV5-1; length: 15
DNA: TGTGCCAGCAGCCAGAGGACAGGGGGCGGATCACCCCTCCACTTT; CDR3: CASSQRTGGGSPLHF; D: TRBD1; size: NA; J: TRBJ1-6; V: TRBV14; length: 15
DNA: TGTGCCAGCAGCTTAGAGATCACTAGCACAGATACGCAGTATTTT; CDR3: CASSLEITSTDTQYF; D: NA; size: many; J: TRBJ2-3; V: TRBV11-2; length: 15
DNA: TGTGCCAGCAGCCTTACTCAGCTCGGGGATCAGTACTTC; CDR3: CASSLTQLGDQYF; D: NA; size: NA; J: TRBJ2-4; V: TRBV7-2; length: 13
DNA: TGTGCCAGCAGTGGCGGACGGACCTCTAATGAAAAACTGTTTTTT; CDR3: CASSGGRTSNEKLFF; D: NA; size: NA; J: TRBJ1-4; V: TRBV6-1; length: 15
DNA: TGTGCCATAGGACAGGGCCCAGCCTACGAGCAGTACTTC; CDR3: CAIGQGPAYEQYF; D: TRBD1; size: few; J: TRBJ2-7; V: TRBV10-3; length: 13
DNA: TGTGCCAGCAGGATACCAGGGGGGATGAACACTGAAGCTTTCTTT; CDR3: CASRIPGGMNTEAFF; D: TRBD1; size: once; J: TRBJ1-1; V: TRBV7-2; length: 15
DNA: TGCAGCGGGGGGGTTAGCGGGAGATCCTACAATGAGCAGTTCTTC; CDR3: CSGGVSGRSYNEQFF; D: TRBD2; size: many; J: TRBJ2-1; V: TRBV29-1; length: 15
DNA: TGTGCCAGTAGTATGGGTTATCAGCCCCAGCATTTT; CDR3: CASSMGYQPQHF; D: NA; size: few; J: TRBJ1-5; V: TRBV19; length: 12